These 24 T cell receptor beta chains came from one sample sequenced in a study of shared clonotypes between healthy human individuals. The data were produced by immunoSEQ multiplex PCR, yet TCRdb's version contains in-frame clones alone and is incomplete. The table shows 2.3 million or so clones, with 80% to 95% occurring only once. The sequencing sample was made of naive CD4+ T cells from PBMCs. Subset given: CD45RA+ positively selected. Source of these receptors: a man aged 18-30 years in good health. Some clones in this sample may be carry-over from other donors' samples.

The chain's CDR3 is CASSFADRERAPDYNEQFF. For the CDR3, the DNA is TGTGCCAGCAGCTTTGCCGACAGGGAAAGAGCGCCTGACTACAATGAGCAGTTCTTC. This chain links TRBV12-1 with TRBJ2-1; the table gives TRBD1 as D, unverified against the DNA. TRBV12-1 is deemed a pseudogene. The CDR3 runs to 19 residues.

V is TRBV30 and J is TRBJ1-1; TRBD1 might be the D (6 bases). Trimming stripped 4 bases from V and 1 base from J, with 19 bases between. CDR1 is GTSNPN, CDR2 SVGIG, per germline (reference sequence). The CDR3 sequence is 16 residues long. CDR3 loop: CAWTLPGQRKNTEAFF. CDR3 in DNA: TGTGCCTGGACCCTACCAGGACAGAGAAAGAACACTGAAGCTTTCTTT.

This chain connects TRBV7-2 to TRBJ2-3; tentatively, D is TRBD2 (6 bases). CDR3 size: 15 residues. The ends were cut back, 3 bases at V and 5 bases at J, with 15 bases in the middle. Germline-derived CDR1 and CDR2 are SGHTA and FQGNSA. This CDR3 reads CASSLEGPPRDTQYF. CDR3 nucleotides: TGTGCCAGCAGCTTGGAGGGCCCCCCGCGAGATACGCAGTATTTT.

This chain connects TRBV18 to TRBJ2-7; the match to TRBD2 covers 8 bases. Germline CDR1 is KGHSH and CDR2 is LQKENI. This CDR3 spans 18 amino acids. V dropped 6 bases and J dropped 0; count of bases not matched to a gene: 16. The CDR3: CASSRPPPGLDSSYEQYF. CDR3 DNA: TGTGCCAGCTCCCGACCGCCTCCGGGACTAGATAGCTCCTACGAGCAGTACTTC.

This clone was detected a few times. This sequence joins TRBV2 and TRBJ1-3; D may be TRBD1 (5 bases). The CDR3 runs to 15 residues. The germline gives CDR1 SNHLY, CDR2 FYNNEI. V shed 10 bases and J shed 0 bases, with 16 bases lying between them. The CDR3 sequence: CAKVGGTFSGNTIYF. The CDR3 bases are TGTGCCAAGGTTGGAGGGACTTTCTCTGGAAACACCATATATTTT. Complete variable domain (other parts from reference TRBV2 and TRBJ1-3): EPEVTQTPSHQVTQMGQEVILRCVPISNHLYFYWYRQILGQKVEFLVSFYNNEISEKSEIFDDQFSVERPDGSNFTLKIRSTKLEDSAMYFCAKVGGTFSGNTIYFGEGSWLTVV.

This clone came up once. This rearrangement joins TRBV5-1 to TRBJ1-1; 9 bases line up with TRBD1. CDR3 length: 16 residues. V shed 0 bases and J 4 bases; nucleotides not matched to a gene: 7. CDR1 SGHRS and CDR2 YFSETQ come from the germline V gene. Written as DNA, the CDR3 is TGCGCCAGCAGCTTGGAAACAGGGGGCTCGGGCACTGAAGCTTTCTTT. Its translation is CASSLETGGSGTEAFF.

The chain has TRBV5-1 and TRBJ2-5, with a weak D call TRBD2 (6 bases). Per the germline V gene, CDR1 is SGHRS and CDR2 is YFSETQ. V was shortened by 5 bases and J by 5 bases, with 16 bases between the two germline ends. The CDR3 consists of 14 residues. CDR3 nucleotides: TGCGCCAGCAGTTTTGGGTCGGGGGAGGAGACCCAGTACTTC. Translated, it gives CASSFGSGEETQYF.

This chain uses TRBV15 with TRBJ2-5; D gene uncertain. From germline, CDR1 is LNHNV and CDR2 YYDKDF (reference sequence). Trimming removed 3 bases at V and 7 bases at J, with 12 bases between. The CDR3 extends over 13 amino acids. This chain's CDR3 is CATSRRAPGTQYF. CDR3 nucleotide sequence: TGTGCCACCAGCAGGAGAGCCCCCGGGACCCAGTACTTC.

The genes are TRBV6-4 and TRBJ2-1; 14 nucleotides line up with TRBD2. Germline CDR1 is MRHNA and CDR2 is SNTAGT. V was pared by 3 bases and J by 0 bases, with 7 bases of the junction left unmatched. This CDR3 is built from 19 residues. The CDR3, as DNA: TGTGCCAGCAGTGAAAGGACTAGCGGGAGGCCTAGCTCCTACAATGAGCAGTTCTTC. It yields the protein CASSERTSGRPSSYNEQFF.

The CDR3 sequence is CASSSEPGRTPDGYTF. The DNA of the CDR3 is TGTGCCAGCAGCTCGGAACCTGGGAGGACACCTGATGGCTACACCTTC. V is TRBV7-3 and J is TRBJ1-2, with D possibly matching TRBD1 (5 bases). V lost 4 bases, J lost 6 bases, and 21 bases lay in between. The CDR3 runs to 16 residues. CDR1 is SGHTA, CDR2 FQGTGA, per germline.

As to this clone: Other DNA sequences in the same sample also yield this CDR3. V and J are TRBV7-9 and TRBJ1-1; 8 bases map to TRBD1. CDR1 and CDR2 (germline): SEHNR, FQNEAQ (reference sequence). This CDR3 contains 14 residues. Trimming removed 5 bases from V and 2 bases from J; junction bases left unmatched: 4. In nucleotides, the CDR3 is TGTGCCAGCAGCCCGGACAGGGCCAACACTGAAGCTTTCTTT. Translation gives CASSPDRANTEAFF. The full variable domain, completed using reference TRBV7-9 and TRBJ1-1, is DTGVSQNPRHKITKRGQNVTFRCDPISEHNRLYWYRQTLGQGPEFLTYFQNEAQLEKSRLLSDRFSAERPKGSFSTLEIQRTEQGDSAMYLCASSPDRANTEAFFGQGTRLTVV.

V gene TRBV5-1 combines with J gene TRBJ2-5, with 10 bases lining up with TRBD2. The CDR3 loop spans 15 amino acids. Germline CDR1 and CDR2: SGHRS and YFSETQ. V trimming: 3 bases; J trimming: 5 bases; junction bases outside the gene matches: 7. The CDR3 DNA sequence: TGCGCCAGCAGCTGGCTAGCGGGAGAATGGGAGACCCAGTACTTC. It specifies CASSWLAGEWETQYF.

CDR3 residues: CASTLSGGSGNTIYF. CDR3 nucleotides: TGTGCCAGCACCCTATCGGGAGGCTCTGGAAACACCATATATTTT. The V call is TRBV28, the J call TRBJ1-3; D remains unclear. Germline V gene data show CDR1 as MDHEN and CDR2 as SYDVKM. The V gene lost 7 bases and the J gene lost 0 bases, with 13 bases spanning the gap. The CDR3 spans 15 residues.

Remarks on this clone: Distinct nucleotide sequences in the sample also encode this CDR3. This chain joins TRBV5-1 and TRBJ2-5, with TRBD2 as a possible D gene (5 bases). The CDR3 loop spans 14 amino acids. Germline V gene sequence: CDR1 SGHRS, CDR2 YFSETQ. V lost 1 base to trimming and J lost 2 bases, with 9 bases between them. As DNA, the CDR3 is TGCGCCAGCAGCTTGACTTCGGGGCAAGAGACCCAGTACTTC. It encodes CASSLTSGQETQYF.

The genes are TRBV5-4 and TRBJ2-5; 9 positions agree with TRBD1. This CDR3 has 16 amino acids. V lost 3 bases to trimming and J lost 4 bases; unmatched junction nucleotides: 10. Germline V lookup: CDR1 SGHNT, CDR2 YYREEE (reference sequence). The CDR3 loop is CASSSDLVTGGETQYF. The CDR3 DNA is TGTGCCAGCAGCTCAGATCTCGTGACAGGGGGAGAGACCCAGTACTTC.

V and J are TRBV7-6 and TRBJ1-4, with 7 positions matching TRBD1. This CDR3 region has 13 residues. The germline gives CDR1 SGHVS, CDR2 FNYEAQ. J gave up 8 bases and V 6 bases, and 6 bases lay outside the gene matches. CDR3 nucleotides: TGTGCCAGCAGTCGGGCAGGGGGGGAAAAACTGTTTTTT. Translation: CASSRAGGEKLFF.

This clone was counted a single time. The rearrangement joins TRBV5-1 to TRBJ2-5, with D perhaps TRBD1 (6 bases). Germline loops: CDR1 SGHRS, CDR2 YFSETQ. This CDR3 region has 15 residues. Deletions cut 5 bases from V and 1 base from J, with 15 bases between. CDR3 region: CASRIQGMSQETQYF. CDR3 nucleotide sequence: TGCGCCAGCAGGATTCAGGGGATGAGCCAAGAGACCCAGTACTTC.

The chain links TRBV29-1 to TRBJ2-3; D perhaps matches TRBD2 (6 bases). The CDR3 spans 12 residues. In germline, CDR1 is SQVTM, CDR2 ANQGSEA. V lost 7 bases and J 2 bases, leaving 10 bases between the germline ends. The CDR3 DNA sequence: TGCAGCGCCCGGGGGACCACAGATACGCAGTATTTT. Amino acids: CSARGTTDTQYF.

V usage is TRBV4-2 and J usage is TRBJ2-3, with TRBD2 identical over 10 bases. This CDR3 comprises 17 residues. Germline V gives CDR1 LGHNA, CDR2 YNFKEQ. V lost 4 bases, J lost 6 bases, and 13 bases stayed unmatched. CDR3 protein: CASSPLSIAGGGDTQYF. As DNA, the CDR3 is TGTGCCAGCAGCCCTCTCTCCATAGCGGGAGGAGGGGATACGCAGTATTTT.

V is TRBV7-9 and J is TRBJ2-3; TRBD2 is a possible D gene (6 bases). This CDR3 spans 15 amino acids. The V end lost 1 base, the J end lost 2 bases, and 10 bases lay between the germline ends. Germline loops: CDR1 SEHNR, CDR2 FQNEAQ (reference sequence). CDR3: CASSLDGTPTDTQYF. The CDR3 DNA follows: TGTGCCAGCAGCTTAGATGGGACTCCCACAGATACGCAGTATTTT.

The gene calls are TRBV6-6 and TRBJ2-7; 7 bases fit TRBD2. CDR1 is MNHNY and CDR2 is SVGAGI in the germline V gene (reference sequence). V lost 6 bases, J lost 3 bases, and 8 bases stayed unmatched. The CDR3 is made up of 14 amino acids. CDR3 bases: TGTGCCAGCAGGTACCAGGGACTATTCTACGAGCAGTACTTC. Residues: CASRYQGLFYEQYF.

The V gene is TRBV18, the J gene TRBJ2-6; 11 bases match TRBD1. CDR1 and CDR2 from the germline V gene are KGHSH and LQKENI. This CDR3 is built from 18 residues. The trim removed 2 bases at V and 2 bases at J, leaving 5 bases unmatched. The CDR3 DNA reads TGTGCCAGCTCACCAACCGGGACAGGGGGTCCTGGGGCCAACGTCCTGACTTTC. Protein sequence: CASSPTGTGGPGANVLTF.

V is TRBV5-6 and J is TRBJ1-5; D may be TRBD1 (6 bases). The germline CDR1 and CDR2 sequences are SGHDT and YYEEEE. V shed 2 bases and J shed 2 bases, with 23 bases lying between them. The CDR3 runs 19 residues. CDR3 in DNA: TGTGCCAGCAGCTTAAGTACAAGGGGGATTCCGGTACGCAATCAGCCCCAGCATTTT. Protein: CASSLSTRGIPVRNQPQHF. Full variable domain (missing parts from reference TRBV5-6 and TRBJ1-5): DAGVTQSPTHLIKTRGQQVTLRCSPKSGHDTVSWYQQALGQGPQFIFQYYEEEERQRGNFPDRFSGHQFPNYSSELNVNALLLGDSALYLCASSLSTRGIPVRNQPQHFGDGTRLSIL.

This clone was recorded only once. The chain has TRBV6-4 and TRBJ1-1, with a tentative D call TRBD1 (5 bases). CDR1 MRHNA and CDR2 SNTAGT come from the germline V gene. The ends were cut back, 10 bases at V and 8 bases at J, with 20 bases in the middle. This CDR3 is 13 amino acids long. CDR3 sequence: CAIYTGTPGEAFF. CDR3 DNA: TGTGCCATCTATACCGGGACCCCCGGGGAAGCTTTCTTT.